These 21 T cell receptor beta chains originate from one sample sequenced in a study of blood T cell repertoires in COVID-19. Profiled with immunoSEQ multiplex PCR; TCRdb holds only in-frame clones, not every one. The sample yields roughly 340,000 clones, under 95% seen once. The sequenced material came from peripheral blood. Source of these receptors: a woman aged 18-29 years who had recovered from COVID-19.

The rearrangement joins TRBV12-5 to TRBJ1-4; the D gene is possibly TRBD1 (5 bases). Deletions cut 7 bases from V and 4 bases from J, with 13 bases between. The CDR3 loop spans 14 amino acids. CDR1 and CDR2 (germline): LGHNT, FRNRAP. This CDR3 is CASARGTINEKLFF. CDR3 bases: TGTGCTAGTGCCCGAGGGACTATTAATGAAAAACTGTTTTTT. The variable domain in full, with the rest retrieved from reference TRBV12-5 and TRBJ1-4, is DARVTQTPRHKVTEMGQEVTMRCQPILGHNTVFWYRQTMMQGLELLAYFRNRAPLDDSGMPKDRFSAEMPDATLATLKIQPSEPRDSAVYFCASARGTINEKLFFGSGTQLSVL.

The rearrangement joins TRBV20-1 to TRBJ1-5, with D unclear. Trimming pared 3 bases from V and 0 bases from J, leaving 18 bases between. Germline-derived CDR1 and CDR2 are DFQATT and SNEGSKA (reference sequence). CDR3 size: 17 residues. This CDR3 reads CSASRERPYYSNQPQHF. CDR3 sequence (DNA): TGCAGTGCTAGTAGGGAGAGGCCCTACTATAGCAATCAGCCCCAGCATTTT.

V gene TRBV9 combines with J gene TRBJ1-2; a weak D match, TRBD1 (5 bases). Germline V gives CDR1 SGDLS, CDR2 YYNGEE. V was trimmed by 1 base and J by 10 bases, leaving 20 bases between them. The CDR3 loop spans 15 amino acids. The CDR3 sequence: CASSVLNRGVSYYTF. CDR3 DNA: TGTGCCAGCAGCGTATTAAATAGGGGTGTCAGCTACTACACCTTC.

This clone has more than one count but fewer than ten. This rearrangement joins TRBV27 to TRBJ1-1; D remains unclear. Trimming took 4 bases from V and 0 from J, leaving 9 bases between them. The CDR3 loop spans 14 amino acids. CDR1 MNHEY and CDR2 SMNVEV come from the germline V gene (reference sequence). This CDR3 reads CASSSPRVNTEAFF. The CDR3 DNA reads as TGTGCCAGCAGTTCTCCGAGAGTGAACACTGAAGCTTTCTTT.

The V gene is TRBV7-9, the J gene TRBJ1-3; 9 bases are a match to TRBD1. V gave up 2 bases and J gave up 0 bases; unmatched junction bases: 8. This CDR3 is built from 18 residues. The germline CDR1 and CDR2 sequences are SEHNR and FQNEAQ (reference sequence). The CDR3 sequence is CASSLLPDRGLSGNTIYF. The CDR3 DNA sequence: TGTGCCAGCAGCTTACTCCCGGACAGGGGACTCTCTGGAAACACCATATATTTT.

The chain links TRBV9 to TRBJ1-1, with 7 bases identical to TRBD1. Germline values: CDR1 SGDLS, CDR2 YYNGEE. The CDR3 consists of 14 residues. J gave up 2 bases and V 3 bases, and 4 bases lay outside the gene matches. In DNA, the CDR3 is TGTGCCAGCAGCGCCGGACAGGATAACACTGAAGCTTTCTTT. Encoded protein: CASSAGQDNTEAFF.

This clone was observed a single time. The chain carries TRBV29-1 and TRBJ2-5; perhaps TRBD2 as D (5 bases). This CDR3 spans 14 amino acids. Trimming left V 0 bases short and J 5 bases short, with 13 bases between. CDR1 is SQVTM, CDR2 ANQGSEA, per germline. The CDR3 reads CSVEDGVARETQYF. CDR3 sequence (DNA): TGCAGCGTTGAAGATGGGGTAGCGCGCGAGACCCAGTACTTC.

The rearrangement uses TRBV3-1 (or the pseudogene TRBV3-2) and TRBJ1-2; TRBD1 matches at 11 bases. CDR3 length equals 18 residues. Germline loops: CDR1 LGHDT, CDR2 YNNKEL (reference sequence). V shed 4 bases, J shed 1 base, and the junction held 11 bases outside the gene matches. CDR3 bases: TGTGCCAGCAGCCTAGGGGGGACAGGGGGTTCCCGTAACTATGGCTACACCTTC. Translation gives CASSLGGTGGSRNYGYTF.

The chain employs TRBV27 and TRBJ2-4; TRBD2 might be the D (5 bases). The CDR3 totals 16 residues. The germline V and J ends were trimmed by 0 bases and 6 bases, with 15 bases remaining between them. Germline V gene lookup returns CDR1 MNHEY and CDR2 SMNVEV (reference sequence). DNA of the CDR3: TGTGCCAGCAGTTTATCGATCGGGGATTGGGGAAACATTCAGTACTTC. It translates to CASSLSIGDWGNIQYF.

This clone was counted once. The chain carries TRBV11-2 and TRBJ2-5, with 9 bases aligning to TRBD2. The germline V gene has CDR1 SGHAT and CDR2 FQNNGV. This CDR3 is 18 amino acids long. V lost 5 bases, J lost 3 bases, and 16 bases stayed unmatched. CDR3 coding DNA: TGTGCCAGCAGCACCCCCGGGGGGGCGGGAGGGCCGGAAGAGACCCAGTACTTC. Amino acids: CASSTPGGAGGPEETQYF.

This clone was recorded once. The chain joins TRBV5-4 to TRBJ2-1; 8 bases line up with TRBD2. Germline V gene lookup returns CDR1 SGHNT and CDR2 YYREEE (reference sequence). The V gene end was trimmed by 4 bases and the J gene end by 5 bases; junction bases not matched to a gene: 8. The CDR3 spans 15 residues. CDR3 nucleotide sequence: TGTGCCAGCAGCCGCGTAACGGGAGGGGACAATGAGCAGTTCTTC. Its translation: CASSRVTGGDNEQFF.

The chain carries TRBV6-2 or TRBV6-3 and TRBJ2-7; TRBD2 matches at 9 bases. Germline V CDR1 and CDR2: MNHEY, SVGEGT. V dropped 0 bases and J dropped 0; count of bases not matched to a gene: 3. The CDR3 spans 16 residues. The CDR3 spells CASSYSTTSGSYEQYV. CDR3 bases: TGTGCCAGCAGTTACTCGACGACTAGCGGCTCCTACGAGCAGTACGTC.

The chain joins TRBV6-2 or TRBV6-3 to TRBJ2-1; D unclear. Trimming took off 5 bases at V and 1 base at J, with 12 bases between the two ends. Germline V gives CDR1 MNHEY, CDR2 SVGEGT. This CDR3 is built from 15 residues. CDR3 in DNA: TGTGCCAGCAGTGCGGCCACGACGTCCTACAATGAGCAGTTCTTC. Translation gives CASSAATTSYNEQFF.

The rearrangement uses TRBV5-1 and TRBJ1-2; possibly TRBD1 for D (6 bases). Trimming removed 1 base from V and 9 bases from J, with 13 bases in between. The CDR3 has 13 amino acids. The germline CDR1 and CDR2 sequences are SGHRS and YFSETQ. The chain's CDR3 is CASSLSGENSYTF. The CDR3 coding sequence is TGCGCCAGCAGCTTGTCAGGGGAGAATAGCTACACCTTC.

In its sample, this clone was seen once. The chain employs TRBV19 and TRBJ1-6; maybe TRBD1 (5 bases). The length of the CDR3 is 16 residues. Trimming shortened V by 0 bases and J by 7 bases, and 13 bases separated the two germline ends. In germline, CDR1 is LNHDA, CDR2 SQIVND (reference sequence). The CDR3 spells CASSIDPGGRNSPLHF. The CDR3, as DNA: TGTGCCAGTAGTATAGATCCCGGGGGTAGGAATTCACCCCTCCACTTT. The whole variable domain, remainder taken from reference TRBV19 and TRBJ1-6, is DGGITQSPKYLFRKEGQNVTLSCEQNLNHDAMYWYRQDPGQGLRLIYYSQIVNDFQKGDIAEGYSVSREKKESFPLTVTSAQKNPTAFYLCASSIDPGGRNSPLHFGNGTRLTVT.

The chain has TRBV5-1 and TRBJ2-3; 7 nucleotides agree with TRBD2. V lost 0 bases and J lost 4; bases outside the gene matches: 17. The CDR3 is 19 residues long. In germline, CDR1 is SGHRS, CDR2 YFSETQ. The CDR3 spells CASSLEISARREFSDTQYF. The CDR3, as DNA: TGCGCCAGCAGCTTGGAGATCTCGGCGAGGCGGGAGTTTTCAGATACGCAGTATTTT.

CDR3 DNA: TGTGCCAGCAGCGGATCCCCGGGACTAGCGGGAGGCAATGAGCAGTTCTTC. Encoded protein: CASSGSPGLAGGNEQFF. The genes are TRBV13 and TRBJ2-1; TRBD2 aligns across 15 bases. V shed 5 bases and J 6 bases; nucleotides not matched to a gene: 8. CDR1 is PRHDT, CDR2 FYEKMQ, per germline (reference sequence). The CDR3 length is 17 residues.

V gene TRBV5-4 combines with J gene TRBJ2-3; 12 positions agree with TRBD2. Germline CDR1 SGHNT, CDR2 YYREEE (reference sequence). The junction had 5 bases not matched to a gene; V was cut back by 0 bases and J by 0 bases. The CDR3 loop spans 18 amino acids. The CDR3 region is CASSLASGRAHSTDTQYF. For the CDR3, the DNA is TGTGCCAGCAGCTTGGCTAGCGGGAGGGCCCATAGCACAGATACGCAGTATTTT.

The V call is TRBV24-1, the J call TRBJ2-3; 8 nucleotides align to TRBD2. J was trimmed by 5 bases and V by 5 bases; bases with no gene match: 8. The CDR3 spans 15 residues. Germline CDR1 KGHDR, CDR2 SFDVKD. This CDR3 reads CATSGSGRVGDTQYF. CDR3 nucleotide sequence: TGTGCCACCAGTGGGAGCGGGAGAGTAGGAGATACGCAGTATTTT.

The genes are TRBV20-1 and TRBJ2-3, with 8 positions matching TRBD2. This CDR3 region has 14 residues. CDR1 DFQATT and CDR2 SNEGSKA come from the germline V gene (reference sequence). V shed 3 bases, J shed 4 bases, and the junction held 6 bases outside the gene matches. In DNA, the CDR3 is TGCAGTGCTAGTTTCGGGAGGGCCGCAGATACGCAGTATTTT. Translated: CSASFGRAADTQYF.

The V gene is TRBV2, the J gene TRBJ1-6; 11 positions match TRBD1. V was pared by 5 bases and J by 8 bases, with 5 bases of the junction left unmatched. The CDR3 is made up of 15 amino acids. CDR1 SNHLY and CDR2 FYNNEI come from the germline V gene. The CDR3 sequence is CASSPDRGLHSPLHF. Here the CDR3 DNA reads TGTGCCAGCAGTCCGGACAGGGGGCTTCATTCACCCCTCCACTTT.